The clone carrying this T cell receptor (beta chain) showed up just once. Antigen: not known. This sample was taken from a study of cytomegalovirus exposure and HLA in healthy donors. Whole-study findings and limits: The authors later linked a missense DCLRE1C variant to TCR beta V- and J-gene trimming. Productive status was seen about 90% or about 30% of the time for most TCR beta V segments in an earlier analysis. With further analysis later on, most CMV-associated TCR beta chains appeared HLA-restricted.

Primers: 60 Vbeta forward and 13 Jbeta reverse. Sequencing used immunoSEQ multiplex PCR; TCRdb keeps in-frame clones, though not all of them. The sample lists around 160,000 clones, around 68% occurring once. V dropped 5 bases and J dropped 6; count of bases not matched to a gene: 7. Germline V gene sequence: CDR1 SGHNT, CDR2 YYREEE (reference sequence). This CDR3 is 15 amino acids long. The specimen sequenced was PBMCs. This chain connects TRBV5-4 to TRBJ1-6; 8 nucleotides line up with TRBD1. This clonotype was obtained from a man aged 45-65 years in good health and CMV-seronegative. CDR3 amino acids: CASRRTGSGNSPLHF. The CDR3 coding sequence is TGTGCCAGCAGGAGGACAGGGTCGGGTAATTCACCCCTCCACTTT.